This passage covers 24 T cell receptor beta chains from one sample sequenced in a study of response to subunit inactivated influenza vaccine (dated by TCRdb to the late 2010s). Library construction relied on RT-PCR. Instrument on record: Illumina HiSeq 2500. TCRdb cleaned the public reads at Q25 with fastp, built clones with MiXCR and kept in-frame beta chains. One record per CDR3 amino acid sequence lists the most common genes and DNA. The sample has 500,000 to 550,000 distinct CDR3 sequences on record, around a quarter of them singletons. In total, the top ten clones hold approximately 2.9% of the sample. The same data also contributed to another study, on T cells expressing NK-cell markers. As noted in the second study: TCR beta cDNA libraries were prepared using 5'RACE template switching, which introduced a universal primer site and unique molecular identifiers.

The sample in question was CD4+ T cells sorted from PBMCs, obtained 11 to 12 days after vaccination. All receptors come from a middle-aged man who received an inactivated influenza vaccine. Donor details come from another sample of the same person, matched by shared clones.

The chain combines TRBV7-8 with TRBJ1-2, with TRBD1 matching over 9 bases. Trimming removed 4 bases from V and 7 bases from J; junction bases left unmatched: 10. Germline lookup yields CDR1 SGHVS and CDR2 FQNEAQ. The CDR3 loop spans 15 amino acids. Here the CDR3 reads CASSSSGGTGLGYTF. Here the CDR3 DNA reads TGTGCCAGCAGCTCAAGCGGCGGGACAGGGCTTGGCTACACCTTC.

This chain links TRBV20-1 with TRBJ2-1; 8 positions match TRBD2. With 5 bases clipped from V and 7 bases from J, the junction kept 13 bases outside the gene matches. Germline V gene data show CDR1 as DFQATT and CDR2 as SNEGSKA (reference sequence). The CDR3 runs to 15 residues. This chain's CDR3 is CSAVTGTSVGNEQFF. For the CDR3, the DNA is TGCAGTGCTGTTACCGGGACTAGTGTGGGGAATGAGCAGTTCTTC.

This clonotype occurred a few times. This chain links TRBV25-1 with TRBJ2-1, with 14 bases aligning to TRBD2. V lost 3 bases, J lost 5 bases, and 9 bases stayed unmatched. Germline V CDR1 and CDR2: MGHDK, SYGVNS. CDR3 length: 18 amino acids. The CDR3 region is CASSDPTSGRVSDNEQFF. The CDR3 nucleotides read TGTGCCAGCAGTGATCCGACTAGCGGGAGGGTGAGCGACAATGAGCAGTTCTTC. Drawing the rest from reference TRBV25-1 and TRBJ2-1, the complete variable domain is EADIYQTPRYLVIGTGKKITLECSQTMGHDKMYWYQQDPGMELHLIHYSYGVNSTEKGDLSSESTVSRIRTEHFPLTLESARPSHTSQYLCASSDPTSGRVSDNEQFFGPGTRLTVL.

This clonotype was counted a few times. The chain uses TRBV5-1 and TRBJ2-6; possible D gene TRBD2, 6 bases. This CDR3 region has 16 residues. The V gene lost 4 bases and the J gene lost 6 bases, with 17 bases spanning the gap. Germline values: CDR1 SGHRS, CDR2 YFSETQ. The CDR3 sequence is CASSRDSLTSANVLTF. CDR3 in DNA: TGCGCCAGCAGCCGGGACTCTCTGACATCGGCCAACGTCCTGACTTTC. The whole variable domain, filled in from reference TRBV5-1 and TRBJ2-6, reads KAGVTQTPRYLIKTRGQQVTLSCSPISGHRSVSWYQQTPGQGLQFLFEYFSETQRNKGNFPGRFSGRQFSNSRSEMNVSTLELGDSALYLCASSRDSLTSANVLTFGAGSRLTVL.

J is TRBJ2-5 and V is TRBV5-6; 8 positions agree with TRBD2. Trimming at V came to 4 bases and at J to 7 bases, leaving 21 bases not matched to a gene. The germline CDR1 and CDR2 sequences are SGHDT and YYEEEE. This CDR3 is 18 amino acids long. This chain's CDR3 is CASSPRHSGDIWFGTQYF. The CDR3 region has the DNA TGTGCCAGCAGCCCGCGTCATAGCGGGGACATATGGTTCGGGACCCAGTACTTC. The full variable domain, rest sourced from reference TRBV5-6 and TRBJ2-5, is DAGVTQSPTHLIKTRGQQVTLRCSPKSGHDTVSWYQQALGQGPQFIFQYYEEEERQRGNFPDRFSGHQFPNYSSELNVNALLLGDSALYLCASSPRHSGDIWFGTQYFGPGTRLLVL.

The chain links TRBV20-1 to TRBJ1-5; possibly TRBD1 for D (5 bases). This CDR3 has 13 amino acids. Between the trimmed V and J ends, which lost 4 bases and 5 bases, there was a span of 12 bases. The germline gives CDR1 DFQATT, CDR2 SNEGSKA (reference sequence). The CDR3 protein is CSAKRGQDQPQHF. CDR3 bases: TGCAGTGCTAAGAGGGGTCAAGATCAGCCCCAGCATTTT.

This clonotype was found many times. V usage is TRBV7-2 and J usage is TRBJ1-2, with TRBD1 matching 7 bases. V lost 8 bases and J lost 5; bases outside the gene matches: 8. This CDR3 has 13 amino acids. Per the germline V gene, CDR1 is SGHTA and CDR2 is FQGNSA. CDR3 in amino acids: CASRPQGSYGYTF. The CDR3 DNA reads TGTGCCAGCCGCCCACAGGGGAGTTATGGCTACACCTTC.

The chain couples TRBV29-1 to TRBJ2-3; TRBD1 matches at 11 bases. Germline V gene data show CDR1 as SQVTM and CDR2 as ANQGSEA. Unmatched junction bases numbered 9, after V lost 6 bases and J lost 4 bases. The CDR3 loop spans 15 amino acids. Written as DNA, the CDR3 is TGCAGCGTCTCGCCGGGGACAGGGGGGGCAGATACGCAGTATTTT. Protein sequence: CSVSPGTGGADTQYF.

This clonotype was picked up a small number of times. The chain links TRBV5-1 to TRBJ2-7, with D hard to call. Trimming cost V 4 bases and J 2 bases, with 13 bases left between them. Per the germline V gene, CDR1 is SGHRS and CDR2 is YFSETQ. CDR3 length: 14 amino acids. CDR3 residues: CASSPQQVPYEQYF. In nucleotides, the CDR3 is TGCGCCAGCAGCCCCCAGCAGGTTCCCTACGAGCAGTACTTC.

This clonotype was counted only a few times. The chain combines TRBV11-2 with TRBJ2-5; 10 nucleotides match TRBD2. This CDR3 is 16 amino acids long. The junction had 8 bases not matched to a gene; V was cut back by 2 bases and J by 5 bases. The germline CDR1 and CDR2 sequences are SGHAT and FQNNGV. CDR3: CASSLSASGSGETQYF. CDR3 in DNA: TGTGCCAGCAGCTTATCAGCTAGCGGGAGCGGGGAGACCCAGTACTTC.

For the CDR3, the DNA is TGTGCCAGCAGCCTATGGGCGGCTAGCTCCTACAATGAGCAGTTCTTC. It translates to CASSLWAASSYNEQFF. This chain joins TRBV3-1 and TRBJ2-1; D remains unclear. Germline V gene lookup returns CDR1 LGHDT and CDR2 YNNKEL (reference sequence). This CDR3 has 16 amino acids. V lost 4 bases and J lost 0, with 13 bases in between.

In this sample, this clonotype turned up a few times. J is TRBJ1-1 and V is TRBV29-1, with 7 bases that match TRBD1. CDR1 and CDR2 (germline): SQVTM, ANQGSEA. V gave up 7 bases and J gave up 6 bases; unmatched junction bases: 8. This CDR3 has 12 residues. The CDR3 spells CSGLRGQAEAFF. CDR3 DNA: TGCAGCGGTCTTAGGGGGCAGGCTGAAGCTTTCTTT.

The chain couples TRBV5-1 to TRBJ2-5; D possibly corresponds to TRBD1 (6 bases). The CDR3 is made up of 13 amino acids. Germline CDR1 and CDR2: SGHRS and YFSETQ. The ends were cut back, 4 bases at V and 5 bases at J, with 12 bases in the middle. CDR3 DNA: TGCGCCAGCAGCGGCAGGGGCAAGGAGACCCAGTACTTC. This encodes CASSGRGKETQYF.

V gene TRBV7-3 combines with J gene TRBJ2-2; 9 positions agree with TRBD2. Per the germline V gene, CDR1 is SGHTA and CDR2 is FQGTGA. This CDR3 comprises 19 residues. The junction had 13 bases not matched to a gene; V was cut back by 1 base and J by 4 bases. The CDR3 DNA reads as TGTGCCAGCAGCTTAATGGGGAGTCTTGCGGGAGGGGTCACCGGGGAGCTGTTTTTT. Residues: CASSLMGSLAGGVTGELFF. Together with reference TRBV7-3 and TRBJ2-2, the CDR3 gives the full variable domain: GAGVSQTPSNKVTEKGKYVELRCDPISGHTALYWYRQSLGQGPEFLIYFQGTGAADDSGLPNDRFFAVRPEGSVSTLKIQRTERGDSAVYLCASSLMGSLAGGVTGELFFGEGSRLTVL.

This chain connects TRBV7-7 to TRBJ2-3, with 13 nucleotides matching TRBD2. Germline CDR1 and CDR2: SSHAT and FNYEAQ (reference sequence). The junction had 10 bases not matched to a gene; V was cut back by 5 bases and J by 5 bases. The CDR3 has 17 residues. The CDR3 region is CASSTGLAGVGGDTQYF. The CDR3 nucleotides read TGTGCCAGCAGCACAGGACTAGCGGGAGTAGGAGGAGATACGCAGTATTTT.

This chain links TRBV20-1 with TRBJ1-5; D is uncertain. Germline V gives CDR1 DFQATT, CDR2 SNEGSKA (reference sequence). V lost 7 bases and J 5 bases, leaving 12 bases between the germline ends. CDR3 length: 12 residues. CDR3 protein: CSVQSGDQPQHF. DNA of the CDR3: TGCAGTGTCCAGAGCGGGGATCAGCCCCAGCATTTT.

This clonotype has only a few counts. The chain links TRBV29-1 to TRBJ2-6; a possible D gene is TRBD2 (6 bases). The CDR3 totals 18 residues. CDR1 SQVTM and CDR2 ANQGSEA come from the germline V gene. V was pared by 2 bases and J by 0 bases, with 17 bases between. The CDR3 here is CSVESRGAGPSGANVLTF. The CDR3 bases are TGCAGCGTTGAAAGTCGCGGGGCAGGCCCCTCTGGGGCCAACGTCCTGACTTTC.

J is TRBJ2-1 and V is TRBV20-1; D ambiguous. The germline V gene encodes CDR1 DFQATT and CDR2 SNEGSKA (reference sequence). Trimming took off 8 bases at V and 0 bases at J, with 17 bases between the two ends. This CDR3 contains 15 residues. CDR3 sequence (DNA): TGCAGTAGCCGCTTTGAACAGAGCTCCTACAATGAGCAGTTCTTC. Encoded protein: CSSRFEQSSYNEQFF.

Written as DNA, the CDR3 is TGCAGTGTCATTAGTGATGGGGGACAGGCTAACCAAGAGACCCAGTACTTC. Amino acid sequence: CSVISDGGQANQETQYF. The rearrangement links TRBV20-1 to TRBJ2-5, with 8 bases that match TRBD1. Germline V CDR1 and CDR2: DFQATT, SNEGSKA (reference sequence). With 7 bases clipped from V and 0 bases from J, the junction kept 16 bases outside the gene matches. This CDR3 contains 17 residues.

The chain has TRBV27 and TRBJ2-7; D is unclear. Per the germline V gene, CDR1 is MNHEY and CDR2 is SMNVEV (reference sequence). This CDR3 comprises 14 residues. Trimming took off 2 bases at V and 1 base at J, with 9 bases between the two ends. The CDR3 DNA sequence: TGTGCCAGCAGTTTAAGGCCCCTTTCCTACGAGCAGTACTTC. This sequence encodes CASSLRPLSYEQYF.

This clonotype was detected a few times. The rearrangement uses TRBV11-2 and TRBJ2-7; D is possibly TRBD2 (7 bases). The CDR3 runs to 18 residues. The germline V and J ends were trimmed by 1 base and 2 bases, with 21 bases remaining between them. Per the germline V gene, CDR1 is SGHAT and CDR2 is FQNNGV. The CDR3 DNA sequence: TGTGCCAGCAGCTTAGTTTCTTTTGCCGCGGGGGCAGCCTACGAGCAGTACTTC. Its translation is CASSLVSFAAGAAYEQYF.

The chain employs TRBV28 and TRBJ2-7; D unresolved. This CDR3 is 13 amino acids long. CDR1 is MDHEN and CDR2 is SYDVKM in the germline V gene. Trimming stripped 6 bases from V and 1 base from J, with 10 bases between. The CDR3 DNA sequence: TGTGCCAGCAGACAACCCGGGTCCTACGAGCAGTACTTC. Amino acids: CASRQPGSYEQYF.

This clonotype was found many times. The chain joins TRBV18 to TRBJ2-3; D is unclear. There are 14 residues in the CDR3. Germline V gene sequence: CDR1 KGHSH, CDR2 LQKENI. Trimming removed 6 bases from V and 1 base from J, with 11 bases in between. CDR3 nucleotide sequence: TGTGCCAGCTCCTCCCGCACAGGCACAGATACGCAGTATTTT. Encoded protein: CASSSRTGTDTQYF.

This clonotype has more than one count but fewer than ten. The chain combines TRBV20-1 with TRBJ1-1; maybe TRBD1 (5 bases). With 6 bases removed from V and 2 bases from J, the gap between germline ends came to 19 bases. This CDR3 is built from 15 residues. Germline V CDR1 and CDR2: DFQATT, SNEGSKA (reference sequence). The CDR3 DNA reads as TGCAGTGCCCCCGGTGACAGCGGGGCCAACACTGAAGCTTTCTTT. Its translation: CSAPGDSGANTEAFF.